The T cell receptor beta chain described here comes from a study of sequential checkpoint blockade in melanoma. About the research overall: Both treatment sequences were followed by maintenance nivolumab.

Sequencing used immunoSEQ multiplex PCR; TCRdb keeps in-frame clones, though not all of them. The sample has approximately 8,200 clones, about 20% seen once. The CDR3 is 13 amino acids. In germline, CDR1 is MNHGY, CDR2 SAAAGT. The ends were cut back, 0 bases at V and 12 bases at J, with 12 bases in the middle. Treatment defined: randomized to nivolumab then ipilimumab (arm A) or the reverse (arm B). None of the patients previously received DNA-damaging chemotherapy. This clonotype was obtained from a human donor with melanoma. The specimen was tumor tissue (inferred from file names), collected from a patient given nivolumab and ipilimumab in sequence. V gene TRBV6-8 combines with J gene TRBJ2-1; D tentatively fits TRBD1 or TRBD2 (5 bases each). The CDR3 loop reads CASSYSEGPRQFF. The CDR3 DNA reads TGTGCCAGCAGTTACTCTGAGGGGCCCAGGCAGTTCTTC.